These 27 T cell receptor beta chains were sequenced from one sample in a study of beta chain features in type 1 diabetes. The whole isolated RNA underwent reverse transcription, so sequencing captured expressed TCRB transcripts. TCRdb keeps only in-frame clones here, not all; method: immunoSEQ multiplex PCR. The table has about 350,000 clones, 15% to 20% seen once. Sequencing input: naive CD4+ T cells from blood. These receptors were obtained from a woman aged 18-29 years in good health.

This clone has more than one count but fewer than ten. V and J are TRBV7-3 and TRBJ2-2; D is possibly TRBD1 (6 bases). Trimming left V 4 bases short and J 1 base short, with 10 bases between. The CDR3 consists of 15 residues. Looked up from germline, CDR1 is SGHTA and CDR2 is FQGTGA. This CDR3 reads CASSSGTLNTGELFF. The CDR3 DNA reads as TGTGCCAGCAGCTCCGGGACATTGAACACCGGGGAGCTGTTTTTT.

This chain connects TRBV2 to TRBJ2-5; D may be TRBD1 (5 bases). Germline V gene data show CDR1 as SNHLY and CDR2 as FYNNEI. V lost 7 bases and J 5 bases, leaving 23 bases between the germline ends. This CDR3 has 16 residues. CDR3 region: CASKQGRATLGETQYF. The CDR3, as DNA: TGTGCCAGCAAGCAGGGCCGAGCCACCCTAGGGGAGACCCAGTACTTC.

This clone was counted only a few times. This sequence joins TRBV5-6 and TRBJ2-7, with a possible D match to TRBD1 (5 bases). Trimming removed 1 base from V and 2 bases from J, with 13 bases in between. The CDR3 totals 15 residues. From germline, CDR1 is SGHDT and CDR2 YYEEEE. The CDR3 sequence: CASSLLVGHTYEQYF. As DNA, the CDR3 is TGTGCCAGCAGCTTGCTGGTGGGGCATACCTACGAGCAGTACTTC.

The V gene is TRBV7-2, the J gene TRBJ1-1, with D maybe TRBD1 (6 bases). The CDR3 runs to 15 residues. Germline V lookup: CDR1 SGHTA, CDR2 FQGNSA. V was shortened by 1 base and J by 6 bases, with 15 bases between the two germline ends. The CDR3 is CASSLVGRGRAEAFF. The DNA for the CDR3 is TGTGCCAGCAGCTTAGTAGGCAGGGGAAGGGCTGAAGCTTTCTTT.

This clone was counted only a few times. This chain joins TRBV9 and TRBJ1-2; 11 bases are a match to TRBD1. Trimming cost V 3 bases and J 5 bases; bases outside gene matches: 6. Germline CDR1 and CDR2: SGDLS and YYNGEE. The CDR3 consists of 15 residues. The CDR3 nucleotides are TGTGCCAGCAGCGGGACAGGGGGCAGGAAGTATGGCTACACCTTC. This encodes CASSGTGGRKYGYTF. Full variable domain (remainder filled in from reference TRBV9 and TRBJ1-2): DSGVTQTPKHLITATGQRVTLRCSPRSGDLSVYWYQQSLDQGLQFLIQYYNGEERAKGNILERFSAQQFPDLHSELNLSSLELGDSALYFCASSGTGGRKYGYTFGSGTRLTVV.

V and J are TRBV2 and TRBJ2-7; D is perhaps TRBD2 (5 bases). Trimming removed 11 bases from V and 0 bases from J, with 17 bases in between. CDR3 size: 14 residues. Germline CDR1 SNHLY, CDR2 FYNNEI. CDR3 loop: CAGSLDGDSYEQYF. The CDR3 coding sequence is TGTGCCGGGAGCCTTGACGGGGACTCCTACGAGCAGTACTTC.

This chain uses TRBV10-3 with TRBJ2-2; 8 bases align to TRBD2. This CDR3 contains 14 residues. Germline trimming cut 7 bases from V and 1 base from J; bases unmatched to any gene: 2. Looked up from germline, CDR1 is ENHRY and CDR2 is SYGVKD. The DNA for the CDR3 is TGTGCCATCATGACTAGCGAGAACACCGGGGAGCTGTTTTTT. This encodes CAIMTSENTGELFF.

This clone was seen more than once but under ten times. The chain carries TRBV11-2 and TRBJ1-2; 9 bases are a match to TRBD1. The CDR3 consists of 12 residues. V lost 4 bases, J lost 10 bases, and 4 bases stayed unmatched. Per the germline V gene, CDR1 is SGHAT and CDR2 is FQNNGV. This CDR3 reads CASSWDRATYTF. In nucleotides, the CDR3 is TGTGCCAGCAGCTGGGACAGGGCCACCTACACCTTC.

This clone was found a few times. V and J are TRBV7-2 and TRBJ2-1, with D unresolved. Trimming took 7 bases from V and 6 from J, leaving 10 bases between them. The germline gives CDR1 SGHTA, CDR2 FQGNSA. CDR3 length equals 12 residues. The CDR3 DNA sequence: TGTGCCAGCACCGCTATTCCCAATGAGCAGTTCTTC. It translates to CASTAIPNEQFF.

The V gene is TRBV4-1, the J gene TRBJ1-2; TRBD1 aligns across 10 bases. Germline loops: CDR1 MGHRA, CDR2 YSYEKL. V lost 6 bases, J lost 3 bases, and 1 base stayed unmatched. The CDR3 runs to 13 residues. The CDR3 spells CASRGTGDYGYTF. The CDR3 DNA reads TGCGCCAGCAGGGGGACAGGGGACTATGGCTACACCTTC.

As concerns this clone: Other DNA sequences of this sample code for an identical CDR3. The chain uses TRBV7-3 and TRBJ1-6, with TRBD1 as a possible D gene (5 bases). V was pared by 4 bases and J by 7 bases, with 5 bases between. The germline CDR1 and CDR2 sequences are SGHTA and FQGTGA. The CDR3 loop spans 12 amino acids. CDR3 loop: CASSSGNSPLHF. In DNA, the CDR3 is TGTGCCAGCAGCTCAGGGAATTCACCCCTCCACTTT.

This clone was seen more than once but under ten times. The chain combines TRBV9 with TRBJ2-7, with 7 bases that match TRBD2. CDR3 length: 15 amino acids. Germline V gene lookup returns CDR1 SGDLS and CDR2 YYNGEE. The ends lost 3 bases at V and 2 bases at J; junction bases unmatched: 8. CDR3 nucleotides: TGTGCCAGCAGCGGACAAAGCGGGGCGGCCTACGAGCAGTACTTC. This encodes CASSGQSGAAYEQYF.

The chain combines TRBV9 with TRBJ2-5; 10 nucleotides agree with TRBD2. The V and J ends lost 3 bases and 4 bases, in that order; junction bases with no gene match: 3. The CDR3 is 14 amino acids. Germline lookup yields CDR1 SGDLS and CDR2 YYNGEE. The CDR3 protein is CASSALAGAETQYF. CDR3 coding DNA: TGTGCCAGCAGCGCCCTAGCGGGGGCAGAGACCCAGTACTTC.

The chain recombines TRBV15 with TRBJ2-7, with TRBD2 matching 7 bases. V shed 3 bases, J shed 5 bases, and the junction held 4 bases outside the gene matches. This CDR3 has 13 amino acids. Germline V gene data show CDR1 as LNHNV and CDR2 as YYDKDF (reference sequence). CDR3 DNA: TGTGCCACCAGCAGTGGCGGGAGCGACGAGCAGTACTTC. Encoded protein: CATSSGGSDEQYF.

This clone was detected only a few times. The chain couples TRBV4-2 to TRBJ2-1; the D gene is possibly TRBD1 (6 bases). Germline V gene sequence: CDR1 LGHNA, CDR2 YNFKEQ. CDR3 length equals 15 residues. V lost 4 bases, J lost 3 bases, and 13 bases lay in between. The CDR3: CASSRNRVNYNEQFF. In DNA form, the CDR3 reads TGTGCCAGCAGCCGCAACAGGGTAAACTACAATGAGCAGTTCTTC.

The rearrangement joins TRBV29-1 to TRBJ1-5; 7 nucleotides align to TRBD1. The trim removed 4 bases at V and 3 bases at J, leaving 3 bases unmatched. The CDR3 runs 13 residues. Germline loops: CDR1 SQVTM, CDR2 ANQGSEA. The CDR3 nucleotides are TGCAGCGTTGCGGGACAGTTCAATCAGCCCCAGCATTTT. Protein product: CSVAGQFNQPQHF.

This clone was seen a handful of times. The V and J genes are TRBV2 and TRBJ1-1; weak D call: TRBD1 (5 bases). V lost 9 bases, J lost 3 bases, and 11 bases lay in between. CDR3 length: 12 residues. Germline values: CDR1 SNHLY, CDR2 FYNNEI. DNA of the CDR3: TGTGCCAGTCAGGGTCAACACACTGAAGCTTTCTTT. Protein: CASQGQHTEAFF. The entire variable domain, with the rest obtained from reference TRBV2 and TRBJ1-1, is as follows: EPEVTQTPSHQVTQMGQEVILRCVPISNHLYFYWYRQILGQKVEFLVSFYNNEISEKSEIFDDQFSVERPDGSNFTLKIRSTKLEDSAMYFCASQGQHTEAFFGQGTRLTVV.

The chain employs TRBV5-4 and TRBJ2-2, with 7 bases matching TRBD2. CDR1 is SGHNT and CDR2 is YYREEE in the germline V gene (reference sequence). The CDR3 sequence is 16 residues long. V shed 0 bases, J shed 1 base, and the junction held 3 bases outside the gene matches. CDR3 protein: CASSLAQRGNTGELFF. CDR3 DNA sequence: TGTGCCAGCAGCTTGGCCCAGCGGGGGAACACCGGGGAGCTGTTTTTT.

The chain combines TRBV27 with TRBJ1-2; D might be TRBD1 (6 bases). This CDR3 is 15 amino acids long. The V end was cut by 4 bases, the J end by 6 bases, with 18 bases between. CDR1 is MNHEY and CDR2 is SMNVEV in the germline V gene (reference sequence). CDR3 loop: CASSSVPGGAHGYTF. CDR3 nucleotide sequence: TGTGCCAGCAGTTCCGTCCCCGGGGGGGCGCATGGCTACACCTTC.

A few counts support this clone. The junction shows a germline mismatch at one end, possibly a read error. The J gene is TRBJ1-1, the V gene TRBV13, with unresolved D. The CDR3 covers 16 residues. The germline CDR1 and CDR2 sequences are PRHDT and FYEKMQ (reference sequence). In nucleotides, the CDR3 is TGTGCCAGCAGCCTAGGGAGGGCGGCAATGAACACTGAAGCTTTCTTT. Amino acid sequence: CASSLGRAAMNTEAFF.

This clone was observed a few times. The chain combines TRBV29-1 with TRBJ1-5; weak D call: TRBD1 (5 bases). V gave up 4 bases and J gave up 0 bases, with 10 bases separating them. CDR1 is SQVTM and CDR2 is ANQGSEA in the germline V gene. This CDR3 has 14 amino acids. CDR3 bases: TGCAGCGTTGGGTCAGGGAATAGCAATCAGCCCCAGCATTTT. Translated: CSVGSGNSNQPQHF.

The chain couples TRBV30 to TRBJ2-4; perhaps TRBD2 as D (6 bases). CDR3 length equals 13 residues. The germline gives CDR1 GTSNPN, CDR2 SVGIG (reference sequence). Trimming removed 4 bases at V and 7 bases at J, with 14 bases between. CDR3 in amino acids: CAWNPSAVNIQYF. As DNA, the CDR3 is TGTGCCTGGAACCCTAGCGCGGTCAACATTCAGTACTTC.

This clone was detected only a few times. The genes are TRBV14 and TRBJ2-6, with a weak D call TRBD2 (5 bases). The germline CDR1 and CDR2 sequences are SGHDN and FVKESK. V lost 0 bases and J lost 4, with 16 bases in between. The CDR3 sequence is 18 residues long. The CDR3 sequence is CASSQERRGLRGANVLTF. In DNA, the CDR3 is TGTGCCAGCAGCCAAGAAAGGCGAGGGCTCAGGGGGGCCAACGTCCTGACTTTC.

This clone was counted a few times. The chain joins TRBV5-6 to TRBJ1-4, with D uncertain. CDR1 is SGHDT, CDR2 YYEEEE, per germline. Trimming took 3 bases from V and 6 from J, leaving 15 bases between them. The CDR3 has 15 residues. The CDR3 nucleotides are TGTGCCAGCAGCTCGATAACGGGGTTCGATGAAAAACTGTTTTTT. Translating it yields CASSSITGFDEKLFF.

The CDR3 region has the DNA TGTGCCAGCATCTGGGGGACAGGGGGCTACACCTTC. This sequence encodes CASIWGTGGYTF. The genes are TRBV2 and TRBJ1-2; 9 nucleotides line up with TRBD1. The CDR3 covers 12 residues. Germline loops: CDR1 SNHLY, CDR2 FYNNEI. Trimming took 7 bases from V and 8 from J; bases not matched to a gene: 5.

This chain uses TRBV6-5 with TRBJ1-2, with D maybe TRBD1 (6 bases). Germline CDR1 MNHEY, CDR2 SVGAGI. Trimming shortened V by 0 bases and J by 12 bases, and 20 bases separated the two germline ends. This CDR3 has 15 amino acids. CDR3 sequence reads: CASSYSLGTLLVHTF. CDR3 nucleotide sequence: TGTGCCAGCAGTTACTCTTTGGGGACATTGCTTGTCCACACCTTC.

This rearrangement joins TRBV29-1 to TRBJ2-1; TRBD2 aligns across 10 bases. J lost 7 bases, V lost 8 bases, and 11 bases had no gene match. CDR3 length equals 14 residues. Germline values: CDR1 SQVTM, CDR2 ANQGSEA. CDR3 DNA: TGCAGCTTTGGGGGAGCGGGAGGGCCGAATGAGCAGTTCTTC. Translating gives CSFGGAGGPNEQFF.